These 26 T cell receptor beta chains were sequenced from one sample in a study of metastatic and nonmetastatic thyroid tumors. TCRdb reassembled clones from the PCR reads with MiXCR. Here the sample spans 9,400 or so clones, 31% being singletons. Among the patients, none had received any treatment before thyroid surgery. Sample: adjacent normal tissue. These receptors originate from a female donor with papillary thyroid cancer or a benign thyroid nodule (not recorded which). Some clones in this sample may be carry-over from other donors' samples.

The chain is built from TRBV12-3 or TRBV12-4 and TRBJ1-1; D not resolved. With 1 base removed from V and 0 bases from J, the gap between germline ends came to 9 bases. This CDR3 has 15 amino acids. CDR3 region: CASSLVSGMNTEAFF. The CDR3 DNA follows: TGTGCCAGCAGTTTAGTATCAGGAATGAACACTGAAGCTTTCTTT.

This clone has more than one count but fewer than ten. V and J are TRBV6-1 and TRBJ1-2; D gene unclear. V was cut by 6 bases and J by 8 bases, with 16 bases left in between. The germline V gene encodes CDR1 MNHNS and CDR2 SASEGT. The CDR3 is 13 amino acids. CDR3 sequence reads: CASRPAGAGGYTF. In nucleotides, the CDR3 is TGTGCCAGCAGGCCCGCGGGAGCGGGGGGCTACACCTTC.

In this sample, this clone turned up a few times. The V and J genes are TRBV20-1 and TRBJ1-1; D not resolved. CDR1 is DFQATT, CDR2 SNEGSKA, per germline (reference sequence). The V gene lost 3 bases and the J gene lost 2 bases, with 13 bases spanning the gap. CDR3 length equals 14 residues. The CDR3 sequence is CSASGRRANTEAFF. The CDR3 DNA is TGCAGTGCTAGTGGGCGGAGAGCAAACACTGAAGCTTTCTTT.

The gene calls are TRBV20-1 and TRBJ1-2; D may be TRBD1 (5 bases). This CDR3 comprises 16 residues. V lost 3 bases and J 0 bases, leaving 17 bases between the germline ends. Germline V gene data show CDR1 as DFQATT and CDR2 as SNEGSKA (reference sequence). The CDR3 DNA follows: TGCAGTGCTAGGGGCGCCTCAGGCAGGGCTAACTATGGCTACACCTTC. Amino acid sequence: CSARGASGRANYGYTF.

V is TRBV7-3 and J is TRBJ1-1, with D hard to call. This CDR3 spans 15 amino acids. From germline, CDR1 is SGHTA and CDR2 FQGTGA. V dropped 2 bases and J dropped 7 bases, with 17 bases sitting between them. The CDR3 loop is CASSLRQGPVSEAFF. The DNA of the CDR3 is TGTGCCAGCAGCTTACGACAAGGGCCAGTGAGTGAAGCTTTCTTT.

The genes are TRBV20-1 and TRBJ2-3; D remains unclear. This CDR3 spans 11 amino acids. Trimming shortened V by 2 bases and J by 2 bases, and 2 bases separated the two germline ends. The germline V gene has CDR1 DFQATT and CDR2 SNEGSKA (reference sequence). The DNA for the CDR3 is TGCAGTGCTAGATCCACAGATACGCAGTATTTT. It specifies CSARSTDTQYF.

This clone came up a few times. The chain couples TRBV12-3 or TRBV12-4 to TRBJ1-1, with 7 bases identical to TRBD1. The CDR3 has 14 residues. V was clipped by 6 bases and J by 0 bases; unmatched bases: 4. For the CDR3, the DNA is TGTGCCAGCAGAATTACAGGGGTGAACACTGAAGCTTTCTTT. It translates to CASRITGVNTEAFF.

The chain recombines TRBV6-2 or TRBV6-3 with TRBJ2-1; D possibly corresponds to TRBD2 (5 bases). This CDR3 region has 15 residues. V gave up 2 bases and J gave up 6 bases, with 14 bases separating them. Germline lookup yields CDR1 MNHEY and CDR2 SVGEGT. The CDR3 loop is CASSYGSRVSNEQFF. For the CDR3, the DNA is TGTGCCAGCAGTTACGGGAGCAGAGTGAGCAATGAGCAGTTCTTC.

The V gene is TRBV19, the J gene TRBJ2-5, with D possibly TRBD2 on 6 matching bases. Germline V gene sequence: CDR1 LNHDA, CDR2 SQIVND (reference sequence). The CDR3 consists of 12 residues. The germline V and J ends were trimmed by 6 bases and 2 bases, with 7 bases remaining between them. This CDR3 reads CASRGRQETQYF. CDR3 bases: TGTGCCAGTAGAGGGAGGCAAGAGACCCAGTACTTC.

This rearrangement joins TRBV20-1 to TRBJ1-5; 10 nucleotides match TRBD1. The J segment lost 9 bases and the V segment lost 6 bases, leaving 8 bases of the junction unmatched. The length of the CDR3 is 13 residues. Germline V gene lookup returns CDR1 DFQATT and CDR2 SNEGSKA (reference sequence). The CDR3 protein is CSAFGQGDRPQHF. The CDR3 coding sequence is TGCAGTGCCTTTGGACAGGGGGATCGGCCCCAGCATTTT.

This clone was seen many times. Different DNA sequences within this sample yield the same CDR3. The chain has TRBV7-9 and TRBJ2-1, with D possibly matching TRBD2 (6 bases). CDR3 length: 15 amino acids. CDR1 is SEHNR, CDR2 FQNEAQ, per germline (reference sequence). Trimming left V 6 bases short and J 2 bases short, with 14 bases between. The CDR3 spells CASSLTSGAYNEQFF. The DNA of the CDR3 is TGTGCCAGCAGTTTGACTAGTGGGGCCTACAATGAGCAGTTCTTC. Full variable domain (outside the CDR3, taken from reference TRBV7-9 and TRBJ2-1): DTGVSQNPRHKITKRGQNVTFRCDPISEHNRLYWYRQTLGQGPEFLTYFQNEAQLEKSRLLSDRFSAERPKGSFSTLEIQRTEQGDSAMYLCASSLTSGAYNEQFFGPGTRLTVL.

Within the sample, this clone is medium-sized. J is TRBJ2-7 and V is TRBV7-2; 9 nucleotides match TRBD1. Trimming at V came to 5 bases and at J to 6 bases, leaving 8 bases not matched to a gene. The CDR3 loop spans 14 amino acids. Germline CDR1 SGHTA, CDR2 FQGNSA. The CDR3 bases are TGTGCCAGCAGCCCTGTGACAGGGGGTGGCGAGCAGTACTTC. This translates into CASSPVTGGGEQYF.

There are a few counts of this clone. The chain couples TRBV5-8 to TRBJ1-2; D unclear. This CDR3 has 14 amino acids. Trimming took 0 bases from V and 2 from J, leaving 8 bases between them. Per the germline V gene, CDR1 is SGHTS and CDR2 is YDEGEE. The CDR3 nucleotides read TGTGCCAGCAGCTTGGGTCGACTCAACTATGGCTACACCTTC. Protein: CASSLGRLNYGYTF.

This clone was detected only a few times. The junction shows a germline mismatch at one end, possibly a read error. The CDR3 coding sequence is TGTGCCAGCAGCTTAGGGCAGGGACCCTACGAGCAGTACTTC. Encoded protein: CASSLGQGPYEQYF. The chain is built from TRBV12-3 or TRBV12-4 and TRBJ2-7; D might be TRBD1 or TRBD2, each matching 5 bases. This CDR3 is built from 14 residues.

This clone came up a few times. The rearrangement joins TRBV5-1 to TRBJ2-2, with 7 positions matching TRBD1. The V gene's germline CDR1 is SGHRS and CDR2 YFSETQ. This CDR3 has 14 residues. Trimming removed 9 bases from V and 0 bases from J; junction bases left unmatched: 5. The CDR3 region is CATRGTANTGELFF. CDR3 in DNA: TGCGCCACCAGAGGGACAGCGAACACCGGGGAGCTGTTTTTT.

This clone appeared a single time. V and J are TRBV30 and TRBJ1-5; D is undetermined. CDR1 GTSNPN and CDR2 SVGIG come from the germline V gene (reference sequence). V shed 5 bases and J shed 5 bases, with 13 bases lying between them. This CDR3 has 13 amino acids. The chain's CDR3 is CAWGDGDHQPQHF. The CDR3 DNA reads as TGTGCCTGGGGTGACGGAGACCATCAGCCCCAGCATTTT.

This clone was seen a few times. This chain connects TRBV7-2 to TRBJ1-1; D gene unclear. The V gene's germline CDR1 is SGHTA and CDR2 FQGNSA. The CDR3 sequence is 12 residues long. The DNA of the CDR3 is TGTGCTACAGCGCGGGTACGCACTGAAGCTTTCTTT. Translation gives CATARVRTEAFF.

In this sample, this clone turned up once. The genes are TRBV9 and TRBJ2-1; 8 bases agree with TRBD2. CDR1 is SGDLS and CDR2 is YYNGEE in the germline V gene. CDR3 length: 15 residues. V dropped 1 base and J dropped 5; count of bases not matched to a gene: 5. DNA of the CDR3: TGTGCCAGCAGCGTATGGAACGGGAGGGACAATGAGCAGTTCTTC. Protein product: CASSVWNGRDNEQFF. Together with reference TRBV9 and TRBJ2-1, the CDR3 gives the full variable domain: DSGVTQTPKHLITATGQRVTLRCSPRSGDLSVYWYQQSLDQGLQFLIQYYNGEERAKGNILERFSAQQFPDLHSELNLSSLELGDSALYFCASSVWNGRDNEQFFGPGTRLTVL.

This chain connects TRBV6-1 to TRBJ2-1, with D maybe TRBD1 (6 bases). In germline, CDR1 is MNHNS, CDR2 SASEGT. Deletions cut 4 bases from V and 12 bases from J, with 13 bases between. CDR3 length: 12 residues. The CDR3 DNA follows: TGTGCCAGCAGTGCCCAGGGGTCAGGGCAGTTCTTC. It codes for CASSAQGSGQFF.

The rearrangement uses TRBV27 and TRBJ1-4, with 7 nucleotides matching TRBD1. This CDR3 region has 15 residues. Trimming cost V 4 bases and J 4 bases; bases outside gene matches: 6. Looked up from germline, CDR1 is MNHEY and CDR2 is SMNVEV (reference sequence). The CDR3 DNA sequence: TGTGCCAGCAGTTGCCGGGACAGACTTAATGAAAAACTGTTTTTT. As protein: CASSCRDRLNEKLFF.

This clone was counted a few times. This could be a read error, since a much larger clone is one nucleotide away. The DNA of the CDR3 is TGCAAGTTAGCGGTAACCTACAATGAGCAGCTCTTC. Its protein is CKLAVTYNEQLF. This rearrangement joins TRBV20-1 to TRBJ2-1; D perhaps matches TRBD2 (6 bases). The germline V gene encodes CDR1 DFQATT and CDR2 SNEGSKA (reference sequence). The CDR3 covers 12 residues.

The chain has TRBV24-1 and TRBJ2-1, with D possibly matching TRBD2 (6 bases). Germline lookup yields CDR1 KGHDR and CDR2 SFDVKD. The V gene lost 3 bases and the J gene lost 0 bases, with 11 bases spanning the gap. The CDR3 covers 16 residues. The CDR3 DNA follows: TGTGCCACCAGTGATCCAATTAGCGGCTCCTACAATGAGCAGTTCTTC. It yields the protein CATSDPISGSYNEQFF.

The V gene is TRBV5-1, the J gene TRBJ1-1; 9 bases agree with TRBD1. V trimming: 4 bases; J trimming: 10 bases; junction bases outside the gene matches: 11. The CDR3 length is 14 residues. CDR1 and CDR2 from the germline V gene are SGHRS and YFSETQ. CDR3: CASSRTGDPMIAFF. CDR3 bases: TGCGCCAGCAGCCGGACAGGGGACCCTATGATAGCTTTCTTT.

The rearrangement links TRBV19 to TRBJ2-2; 10 nucleotides agree with TRBD2. Germline V gene data show CDR1 as LNHDA and CDR2 as SQIVND (reference sequence). This CDR3 region has 20 residues. Trimming at V came to 0 bases and at J to 6 bases, leaving 16 bases not matched to a gene. As DNA, the CDR3 is TGTGCCAGTAGTATAGAGCTACTAGCGGGACCTGGGCCCCACCCCGGGGAGCTGTTTTTT. This translates into CASSIELLAGPGPHPGELFF. Full variable domain (outside the CDR3, taken from reference TRBV19 and TRBJ2-2): DGGITQSPKYLFRKEGQNVTLSCEQNLNHDAMYWYRQDPGQGLRLIYYSQIVNDFQKGDIAEGYSVSREKKESFPLTVTSAQKNPTAFYLCASSIELLAGPGPHPGELFFGEGSRLTVL.

This clone rates as medium-sized. The CDR3 region is CASSSAIAGDNEQFF. CDR3 nucleotides: TGCGCCAGCAGCTCGGCCATAGCGGGGGACAATGAGCAGTTCTTC. The V and J genes are TRBV5-1 and TRBJ2-1; 9 bases align to TRBD2. The CDR3 is 15 residues long. J was trimmed by 5 bases and V by 3 bases; bases with no gene match: 6. Germline-derived CDR1 and CDR2 are SGHRS and YFSETQ.

The rearrangement joins TRBV5-1 to TRBJ1-1; 12 nucleotides align to TRBD1. After removal of 4 bases from V and 2 bases from J, the junction contained 15 bases not matched to a gene. The germline gives CDR1 SGHRS, CDR2 YFSETQ. The CDR3 consists of 19 residues. In DNA, the CDR3 is TGCGCCAGCAGCCTACAAGTACCGGGACAGGGGGCTTACAACACTGAAGCTTTCTTT. It yields the protein CASSLQVPGQGAYNTEAFF.